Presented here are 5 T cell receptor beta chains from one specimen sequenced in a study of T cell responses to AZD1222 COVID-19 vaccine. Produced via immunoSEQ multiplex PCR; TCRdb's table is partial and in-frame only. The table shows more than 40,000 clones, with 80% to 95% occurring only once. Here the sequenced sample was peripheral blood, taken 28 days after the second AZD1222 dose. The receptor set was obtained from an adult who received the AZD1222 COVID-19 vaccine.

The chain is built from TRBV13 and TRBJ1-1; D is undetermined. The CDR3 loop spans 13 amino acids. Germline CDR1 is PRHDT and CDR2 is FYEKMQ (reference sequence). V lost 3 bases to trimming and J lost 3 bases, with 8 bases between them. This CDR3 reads CASSFELHTEAFF. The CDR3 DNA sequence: TGTGCCAGCAGCTTCGAACTTCACACTGAAGCTTTCTTT.

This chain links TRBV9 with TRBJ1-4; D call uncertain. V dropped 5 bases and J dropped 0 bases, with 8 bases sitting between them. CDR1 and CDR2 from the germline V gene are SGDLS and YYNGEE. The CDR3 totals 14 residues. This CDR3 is CASSRDATNEKLFF. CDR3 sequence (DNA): TGTGCCAGCAGTCGAGATGCAACTAATGAAAAACTGTTTTTT.

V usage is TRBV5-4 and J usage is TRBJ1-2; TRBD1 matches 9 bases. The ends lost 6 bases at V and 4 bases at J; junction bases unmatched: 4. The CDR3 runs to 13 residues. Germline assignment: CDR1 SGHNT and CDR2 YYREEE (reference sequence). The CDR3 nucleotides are TGTGCCAGCACCGGACAGGGGAGCTATGGCTACACCTTC. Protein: CASTGQGSYGYTF.

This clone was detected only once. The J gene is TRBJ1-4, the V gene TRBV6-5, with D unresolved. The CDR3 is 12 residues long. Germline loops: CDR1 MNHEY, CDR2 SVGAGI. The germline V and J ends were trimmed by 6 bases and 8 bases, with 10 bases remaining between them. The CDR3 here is CASSTTHEKLFF. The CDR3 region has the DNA TGTGCCAGCAGCACTACTCACGAAAAACTGTTTTTT.

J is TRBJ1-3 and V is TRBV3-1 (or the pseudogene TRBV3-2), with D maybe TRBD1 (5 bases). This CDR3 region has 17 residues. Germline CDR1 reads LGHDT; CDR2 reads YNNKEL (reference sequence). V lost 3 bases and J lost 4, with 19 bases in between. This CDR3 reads CASSQTNGAPGGNTIYF. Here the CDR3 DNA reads TGTGCCAGCAGCCAGACCAACGGGGCCCCGGGAGGAAACACCATATATTTT.